These 14 T cell receptor beta chains were sequenced from one sample in a study of shared clonotypes between healthy human individuals. In the naive CD8 group, cells lacked CD45RO and were positively selected for CCR7, so terminally differentiated effector memory CD45RA+ cells were left out. TCRdb keeps only in-frame clones here, not all; method: immunoSEQ multiplex PCR. The repertoire holds approximately 1.9 million clones, with roughly 93% as singletons. Sequenced: naive CD8+ T cells from PBMCs. The source is a man aged 18 to 29 in good health. Some clones in this sample may be carry-over from other donors' samples.

The chain uses TRBV4-3 and TRBJ2-1, with TRBD2 identical over 8 bases. J was trimmed by 2 bases and V by 3 bases; bases with no gene match: 6. The CDR3 runs 16 residues. CDR1 and CDR2 from the germline V gene are LGHNA and YSLEER. CDR3 protein: CASSHVTGGPYNEQFF. In nucleotides, the CDR3 is TGCGCCAGCAGCCATGTAACGGGAGGGCCCTACAATGAGCAGTTCTTC.

The rearrangement joins TRBV11-2 to TRBJ2-5, with TRBD2 matching 10 bases. This CDR3 contains 14 residues. J was trimmed by 2 bases and V by 5 bases; bases with no gene match: 2. Germline assignment: CDR1 SGHAT and CDR2 FQNNGV. CDR3 bases: TGTGCCAGCAGCCTAGCGGGAGTGCAAGAGACCCAGTACTTC. It yields the protein CASSLAGVQETQYF.

This chain links TRBV29-1 with TRBJ2-4, with D possibly called TRBD1 or TRBD2 (6 bases each). The ends were cut back, 4 bases at V and 2 bases at J, with 15 bases in the middle. The germline V gene encodes CDR1 SQVTM and CDR2 ANQGSEA. This CDR3 comprises 15 residues. The DNA for the CDR3 is TGCAGCGTTGTAGAGGGGGGAGGAACCAAAAACATTCAGTACTTC. Amino acid sequence: CSVVEGGGTKNIQYF.

V is TRBV7-9 and J is TRBJ2-7, with 7 bases aligning to TRBD1. This CDR3 comprises 16 residues. The germline CDR1 and CDR2 sequences are SEHNR and FQNEAQ (reference sequence). The trim removed 4 bases at V and 4 bases at J, leaving 13 bases unmatched. The CDR3 is CASSSDRARTPYEQYF. CDR3 in DNA: TGTGCCAGCAGCTCCGACAGGGCCCGCACCCCGTACGAGCAGTACTTC.

The chain carries TRBV27 and TRBJ2-3; 12 nucleotides align to TRBD2. From germline, CDR1 is MNHEY and CDR2 SMNVEV (reference sequence). The length of the CDR3 is 18 residues. V dropped 8 bases and J dropped 0; count of bases not matched to a gene: 12. CDR3 sequence reads: CASRNLAGGPPSTDTQYF. The CDR3 DNA follows: TGTGCCAGCCGAAACCTAGCGGGAGGGCCCCCCAGCACAGATACGCAGTATTTT.

Of note for this clone: This specimen includes other DNA sequences encoding the same CDR3. The CDR3 sequence: CASSSDRGNYGYTF. Written as DNA, the CDR3 is TGTGCCAGCAGTTCCGACAGGGGAAACTATGGCTACACCTTC. The chain recombines TRBV7-8 with TRBJ1-2; 8 bases line up with TRBD1. CDR3 length equals 14 residues. Germline V gene sequence: CDR1 SGHVS, CDR2 FQNEAQ. Losses at the gene ends were 6 bases for V and 2 bases for J; bases not matched to a gene: 5.

V and J are TRBV7-8 and TRBJ2-1, with D perhaps given as TRBD1 or TRBD2 (6 bases each). Trimming took 5 bases from V and 2 from J, leaving 25 bases between them. This CDR3 contains 19 residues. Germline lookup yields CDR1 SGHVS and CDR2 FQNEAQ. CDR3 nucleotides: TGTGCCAGCAGCCCCACCCCGGGGTGGGGGGCGGTCACCTACAATGAGCAGTTCTTC. Translation: CASSPTPGWGAVTYNEQFF.

This clone was picked up one time. V is TRBV11-2 and J is TRBJ2-5; 7 bases line up with TRBD1. This CDR3 has 16 residues. Germline assignment: CDR1 SGHAT and CDR2 FQNNGV. V shed 4 bases and J 0 bases; nucleotides not matched to a gene: 8. CDR3 nucleotides: TGTGCCAGCAGCTCACGACAGGGCCCTTACCAAGAGACCCAGTACTTC. Protein product: CASSSRQGPYQETQYF. The whole variable domain, remainder taken from reference TRBV11-2 and TRBJ2-5, is EAGVAQSPRYKIIEKRQSVAFWCNPISGHATLYWYQQILGQGPKLLIQFQNNGVVDDSQLPKDRFSAERLKGVDSTLKIQPAKLEDSAVYLCASSSRQGPYQETQYFGPGTRLLVL.

The genes are TRBV4-2 and TRBJ1-1, with 8 bases lining up with TRBD1. The J segment lost 8 bases and the V segment lost 1 base, leaving 6 bases of the junction unmatched. Germline V gene lookup returns CDR1 LGHNA and CDR2 YNFKEQ. This CDR3 is 14 amino acids long. CDR3 sequence reads: CASSQVRDRLEAFF. CDR3 DNA sequence: TGTGCCAGCAGCCAAGTCCGGGACAGGCTCGAAGCTTTCTTT.

The chain recombines TRBV6-5 with TRBJ2-3; D might be TRBD2 (6 bases). V was shortened by 4 bases and J by 3 bases, with 17 bases between the two germline ends. This CDR3 comprises 16 residues. CDR1 and CDR2 (germline): MNHEY, SVGAGI. DNA for the CDR3: TGTGCCAGCAGTTCCCCATTGGGGGGAGTTACAGATACGCAGTATTTT. Residues: CASSSPLGGVTDTQYF.

The chain employs TRBV6-6 and TRBJ1-5; 7 bases map to TRBD1. The germline CDR1 and CDR2 sequences are MNHNY and SVGAGI (reference sequence). The CDR3 runs to 15 residues. V shed 6 bases, J shed 5 bases, and the junction held 10 bases outside the gene matches. CDR3 amino acids: CASRVTGEVYQPQHF. The CDR3 nucleotides are TGTGCCAGCAGAGTCACAGGGGAAGTTTATCAGCCCCAGCATTTT.

The chain uses TRBV7-9 and TRBJ1-2; tentatively, D is TRBD1 (6 bases). Germline V gene lookup returns CDR1 SEHNR and CDR2 FQNEAQ (reference sequence). The CDR3 length is 14 residues. V shed 5 bases and J shed 4 bases, with 14 bases lying between them. CDR3 sequence: CASSPTQGGYGYTF. DNA for the CDR3: TGTGCCAGCAGCCCCACCCAAGGGGGCTATGGCTACACCTTC.

For this clone: The sample has other DNA sequences that encode this CDR3 too. The V gene is TRBV9, the J gene TRBJ2-1; TRBD2 is a possible D gene (6 bases). The CDR3 runs 15 residues. CDR1 is SGDLS and CDR2 is YYNGEE in the germline V gene. Deletions cut 0 bases from V and 7 bases from J, with 14 bases between. For the CDR3, the DNA is TGTGCCAGCAGCGTAGCTGGCGGGGCAGGGAATGAGCAGTTCTTC. Translated: CASSVAGGAGNEQFF. The variable domain in full, completed from reference TRBV9 and TRBJ2-1, reads DSGVTQTPKHLITATGQRVTLRCSPRSGDLSVYWYQQSLDQGLQFLIQYYNGEERAKGNILERFSAQQFPDLHSELNLSSLELGDSALYFCASSVAGGAGNEQFFGPGTRLTVL.

The CDR3 sequence is CASSYLPGARADTQYF. For the CDR3, the DNA is TGTGCCAGCTCCTACCTCCCGGGGGCAAGAGCAGATACGCAGTATTTT. The genes are TRBV7-6 and TRBJ2-3, with D possibly being TRBD1 or TRBD2 (6 bases each). V lost 8 bases to trimming and J lost 4 bases, with 22 bases between them. Germline assignment: CDR1 SGHVS and CDR2 FNYEAQ. The CDR3 covers 16 residues.